Listed below are T cell receptor beta chains from one sample, sequenced in a study of vaccination and CD4 T cells after COVID-19. TCRdb ran MiXCR on the PCR reads and lists one entry per CDR3 protein. Of about 36,000 distinct CDR3 sequences listed, 35% to 45% are singletons. The specimen comprised CD4+ T cells from blood, sampled about 7 months after SARS-CoV-2 vaccination. These receptors were taken from a human donor who had recovered from COVID-19. Each CDR3 is given with its conserved first and last residue. A D gene is named only where the DNA matches it firmly. Clone size is stated in some rows and not others, as once, few, many or a class when expanded.

size	V	J	D	CDR3	DNA
.	TRBV6-2/TRBV6-3	TRBJ2-6	.	CASSYLSGANVLTF	TGTGCCAGCAGTTACCTCTCTGGGGCCAACGTCCTGACTTTC
.	TRBV5-6	TRBJ2-5	.	CASSGRYQETQYF	TGTGCCAGCTCCGGGCGGTACCAAGAGACCCAGTACTTC
few	TRBV24-1	TRBJ2-2	.	CATSGSLFSGELFF	TGTGCCACCAGCGGCTCACTGTTCAGCGGGGAGCTGTTTTTT
.	TRBV20-1	TRBJ2-7	.	CSAVQVKSSYEQYF	TGCAGTGCTGTACAGGTAAAGAGCTCCTACGAGCAGTACTTC
.	TRBV7-9	TRBJ2-1	.	CASSSSLWSRGSYNEQFF	TGTGCCAGCAGCTCAAGTTTATGGTCCCGCGGCTCCTACAATGAGCAGTTCTTC
.	TRBV7-9	TRBJ2-7	.	CASSLGVVYEQYF	TGTGCCAGCAGCTTAGGGGTAGTCTACGAGCAGTACTTC
.	TRBV6-1	TRBJ1-1	.	CASSEGSTGHWTEAFF	TGTGCCAGCAGTGAAGGTTCAACAGGGCACTGGACTGAAGCTTTCTTT
few	TRBV12-3/TRBV12-4	TRBJ1-1	.	CASSFYQGDTEAFF	TGTGCCAGCAGTTTTTACCAAGGGGACACTGAAGCTTTCTTT
.	TRBV19	TRBJ2-1	TRBD2	CASSIDAGSSGLADNEQFF	TGTGCCAGTAGTATAGACGCCGGTAGTTCTGGACTAGCGGACAATGAGCAGTTCTTC
.	TRBV19	TRBJ2-5	.	CASSIEGHYQETQYF	TGTGCCAGTAGTATAGAGGGACACTACCAAGAGACCCAGTACTTC
.	TRBV5-3	TRBJ2-5	.	CARSPGPRETQYF	TGTGCCAGAAGCCCGGGACCTCGGGAGACCCAGTACTTC
.	TRBV18	TRBJ2-5	TRBD2	CASSPYLAGQETQYF	TGTGCCAGCTCACCGTATCTAGCGGGTCAAGAGACCCAGTACTTC
few	TRBV6-2/TRBV6-3	TRBJ1-6	TRBD1	CASQQYRGYNSPLHF	TGTGCCAGCCAACAATACAGGGGGTATAATTCACCCCTCCACTTT
.	TRBV5-8	TRBJ2-7	TRBD2	CASSAKASGRIDEQYF	TGTGCCAGCAGCGCAAAGGCTAGCGGGAGGATCGACGAGCAGTACTTC
.	TRBV5-6	TRBJ1-1	.	CASSPGPMNTEAFF	TGTGCCAGCAGTCCGGGCCCAATGAACACTGAAGCTTTCTTT
.	TRBV19	TRBJ2-7	.	CASSMQVSHSTYEQYF	TGTGCCAGTAGTATGCAGGTATCACACTCCACCTACGAGCAGTACTTC
few	TRBV27	TRBJ1-2	.	CASSFGPNYGYTF	TGTGCCAGCAGTTTCGGCCCCAACTATGGCTACACCTTC
.	TRBV20-1	TRBJ2-1	TRBD2	CSAPGLAGYRRSAEQFF	TGCAGTGCTCCGGGACTAGCGGGATATCGGAGATCGGCTGAGCAGTTCTTC
.	TRBV20-1	TRBJ2-3	.	CSATQIVGPTSTDTQYF	TGCAGTGCTACCCAGATAGTGGGCCCGACTAGCACAGATACGCAGTATTTT
.	TRBV7-2	TRBJ1-3	.	CASSLSPGRGNTIYF	TGTGCCAGCAGCTTGAGTCCAGGGCGCGGAAACACCATATATTTT
.	TRBV25-1	TRBJ2-3	.	CASARKDTQYF	TGTGCCAGCGCCAGGAAAGATACGCAGTATTTT
few	TRBV20-1	TRBJ1-1	TRBD1	CSARKAGGTEAFF	TGCAGTGCTAGAAAGGCAGGGGGCACTGAAGCTTTCTTT
few	TRBV6-1	TRBJ2-7	TRBD2	CATGGGSYEQYF	TGTGCCACCGGAGGCGGGAGCTACGAGCAGTACTTC
once	TRBV14	TRBJ2-5	.	CASSQEWGSGTQYF	TGTGCCAGCAGCCAAGAGTGGGGAAGCGGGACCCAGTACTTC
.	TRBV6-5	TRBJ2-5	TRBD2	CASSYSRTSGSQETQYF	TGTGCCAGCAGTTACTCGAGGACTAGCGGGAGTCAAGAGACCCAGTACTTC
.	TRBV20-1	TRBJ2-2	.	CSARGYTNTGELFF	TGCAGTGCTAGGGGCTATACGAACACCGGGGAGCTGTTTTTT
.	TRBV20-1	TRBJ2-5	.	CSATSPPTGETQYF	TGCAGTGCTACAAGCCCCCCGACTGGGGAGACCCAGTACTTC
.	TRBV4-1	TRBJ2-3	TRBD2	CASSLGGTGFTDTQYF	TGCGCCAGCAGCCTCGGGGGGACGGGATTCACAGATACGCAGTATTTT
few	TRBV6-2/TRBV6-3	TRBJ1-5	TRBD1	CAPRGEDREGRIGNQPQHF	TGTGCCCCCCGGGGGGAGGACAGGGAGGGCCGTATAGGCAATCAGCCCCAGCATTTT
few	TRBV7-2	TRBJ2-2	TRBD1	CASRGQGATGELFF	TGTGCCAGCAGAGGACAGGGGGCCACCGGGGAGCTGTTTTTT
.	TRBV6-1	TRBJ2-5	.	CASIGVGQETQYF	TGTGCCAGCATAGGCGTAGGCCAAGAGACCCAGTACTTC
.	TRBV7-3	TRBJ2-7	TRBD2	CASSFPSFRLAAYYEQYF	TGTGCCAGCAGCTTCCCCTCCTTCCGACTAGCGGCTTACTACGAGCAGTACTTC
few	TRBV7-3	TRBJ2-2	TRBD2	CASSFSGRGTGELFF	TGTGCCAGCAGCTTTAGCGGGAGAGGTACCGGGGAGCTGTTTTTT
.	TRBV6-5	TRBJ2-7	.	CASSYSSPGWSEQYF	TGTGCCAGCAGTTACTCGAGCCCAGGGTGGTCTGAGCAGTACTTC
.	TRBV28	TRBJ2-7	.	CASAPRLEYEQYF	TGTGCCAGCGCGCCTCGTTTGGAGTACGAGCAGTACTTC
.	TRBV28	TRBJ2-2	.	CASGAPGGELFF	TGTGCCAGCGGCGCGCCGGGCGGGGAGCTGTTTTTT
.	TRBV7-9	TRBJ2-7	.	CASAADYYEQYF	TGTGCCAGCGCGGCAGACTACTACGAGCAGTACTTC
many	TRBV7-8	TRBJ1-2	TRBD1	CASSATHPGQGVGYTF	TGTGCCAGCAGCGCCACTCATCCGGGACAGGGGGTTGGCTACACCTTC
few	TRBV11-2	TRBJ2-3	TRBD2	CASGRLTDTQYF	TGTGCAAGCGGGAGGTTAACAGATACGCAGTATTTT
few	TRBV20-1	TRBJ2-5	TRBD2	CSARRLAGQETQYF	TGCAGTGCTAGGCGGCTAGCGGGTCAAGAGACCCAGTACTTC
few	TRBV27	TRBJ2-7	TRBD1	CASRPPDRGLEEQYF	TGTGCCAGCAGACCCCCGGACAGGGGGTTGGAAGAGCAGTACTTC
.	TRBV15	TRBJ2-1	TRBD2	CATSREREYNEQFF	TGTGCCACCAGCAGAGAGCGGGAGTACAATGAGCAGTTCTTC
few	TRBV7-2	TRBJ2-3	TRBD2	CASKSGSGTDTQYF	TGTGCCAGCAAAAGCGGGAGTGGCACAGATACGCAGTATTTT
few	TRBV30	TRBJ1-6	TRBD1	CAWSADRGSSPLHF	TGTGCCTGGAGTGCGGACAGGGGAAGTTCACCCCTCCACTTT
.	TRBV20-1	TRBJ2-7	.	CSARRGNEQYF	TGCAGTGCTAGACGGGGAAACGAGCAGTACTTC
few	TRBV19	TRBJ2-5	.	CASNTRGNAETQYF	TGTGCCAGTAATACGAGGGGAAATGCGGAGACCCAGTACTTC
few	TRBV7-3	TRBJ2-3	TRBD2	CASSLAGERTDTQYF	TGTGCCAGCAGCTTAGCGGGAGAACGCACAGATACGCAGTATTTT
.	TRBV7-6	TRBJ2-2	.	CASSPYSTGTGELSF	TGTGCCAGCAGCCCATACTCGACTGGCACCGGGGAGCTGTCTTTT
.	TRBV6-2/TRBV6-3	TRBJ2-7	.	CASNDGDYEQYF	TGTGCCAGCAATGACGGGGACTACGAGCAGTACTTC
few	TRBV20-1	TRBJ2-5	TRBD1	CSAIDRGRPQYF	TGCAGTGCTATTGACAGGGGCCGGCCCCAGTACTTC
.	TRBV12-3/TRBV12-4	TRBJ2-5	.	CASSLRTVQETQYF	TGTGCCAGCAGTTTACGGACAGTGCAAGAGACCCAGTACTTC
few	TRBV7-2	TRBJ1-4	.	CASSSRVPEKLFF	TGTGCCAGCAGCTCCAGGGTCCCAGAAAAACTGTTTTTT
few	TRBV7-6	TRBJ2-1	TRBD2	CASSSLAGGYNEQFF	TGTGCCAGCAGCTCCCTAGCGGGAGGGTACAATGAGCAGTTCTTC
.	TRBV6-1	TRBJ2-2	TRBD2	CASRNILAGDTGELFF	TGTGCCAGCAGGAATATCCTAGCGGGAGACACCGGGGAGCTGTTTTTT
few	TRBV24-1	TRBJ2-5	.	CATRPNHMSETQYF	TGTGCCACCCGACCTAATCACATGAGCGAGACCCAGTACTTC